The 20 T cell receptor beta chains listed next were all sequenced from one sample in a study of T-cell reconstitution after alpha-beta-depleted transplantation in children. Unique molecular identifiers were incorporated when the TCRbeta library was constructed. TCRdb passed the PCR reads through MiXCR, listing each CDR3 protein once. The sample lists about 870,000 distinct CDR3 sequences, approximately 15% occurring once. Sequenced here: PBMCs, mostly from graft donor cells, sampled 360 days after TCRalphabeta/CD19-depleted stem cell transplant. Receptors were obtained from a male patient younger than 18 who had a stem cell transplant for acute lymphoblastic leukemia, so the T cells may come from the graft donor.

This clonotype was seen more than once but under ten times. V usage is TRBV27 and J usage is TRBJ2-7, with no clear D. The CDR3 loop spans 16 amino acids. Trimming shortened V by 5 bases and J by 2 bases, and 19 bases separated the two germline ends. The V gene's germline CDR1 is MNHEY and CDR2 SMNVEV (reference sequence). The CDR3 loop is CASSTYLLKSPYEQYF. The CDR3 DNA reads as TGTGCCAGCAGTACCTATTTGCTGAAGTCCCCCTACGAGCAGTACTTC.

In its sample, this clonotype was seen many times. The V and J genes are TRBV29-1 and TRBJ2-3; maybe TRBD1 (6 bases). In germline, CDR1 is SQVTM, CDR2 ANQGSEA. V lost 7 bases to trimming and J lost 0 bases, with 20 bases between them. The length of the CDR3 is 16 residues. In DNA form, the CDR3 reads TGCAGCGCTGCCTCTCAGGGGATTACTAGCACAGATACGCAGTATTTT. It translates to CSAASQGITSTDTQYF.

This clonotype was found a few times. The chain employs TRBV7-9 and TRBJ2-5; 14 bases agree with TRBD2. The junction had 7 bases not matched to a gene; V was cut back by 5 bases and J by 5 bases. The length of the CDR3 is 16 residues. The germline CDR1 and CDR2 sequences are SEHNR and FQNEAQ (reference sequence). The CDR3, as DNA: TGTGCCAGCAGCCTCACATGGACTAGCGGGAGGGAGACCCAGTACTTC. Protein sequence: CASSLTWTSGRETQYF.

The CDR3 DNA reads as TGTGCCAGCAGCTTAGCGTTGACTAGCGCCTACAATGAGCAGTTCTTC. Residues: CASSLALTSAYNEQFF. V usage is TRBV11-1 and J usage is TRBJ2-1, with 8 bases fitting TRBD2. Germline CDR1 is SGHAT and CDR2 is FQDESV (reference sequence). J lost 2 bases, V lost 0 bases, and 3 bases had no gene match. This CDR3 spans 16 amino acids.

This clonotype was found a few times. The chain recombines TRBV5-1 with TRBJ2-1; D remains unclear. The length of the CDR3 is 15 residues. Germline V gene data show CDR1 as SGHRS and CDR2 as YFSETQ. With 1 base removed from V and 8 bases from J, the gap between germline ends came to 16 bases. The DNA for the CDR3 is TGCGCCAGCAGCTTGATCCCCCTCTCTGCCCATGAGCAGTTCTTC. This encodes CASSLIPLSAHEQFF. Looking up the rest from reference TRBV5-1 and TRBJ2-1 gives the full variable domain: KAGVTQTPRYLIKTRGQQVTLSCSPISGHRSVSWYQQTPGQGLQFLFEYFSETQRNKGNFPGRFSGRQFSNSRSEMNVSTLELGDSALYLCASSLIPLSAHEQFFGPGTRLTVL.

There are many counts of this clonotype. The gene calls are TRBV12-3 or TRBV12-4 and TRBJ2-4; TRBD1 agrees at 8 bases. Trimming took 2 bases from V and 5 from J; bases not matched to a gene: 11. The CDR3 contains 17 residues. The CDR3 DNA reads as TGTGCCAGCAGTTTAAGGACAGGGCGGCAATTTCAAAACATTCAGTACTTC. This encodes CASSLRTGRQFQNIQYF.

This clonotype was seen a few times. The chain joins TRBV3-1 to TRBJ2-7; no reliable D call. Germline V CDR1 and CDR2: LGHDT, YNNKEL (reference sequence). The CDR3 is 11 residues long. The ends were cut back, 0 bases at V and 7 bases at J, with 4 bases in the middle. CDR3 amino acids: CASSQEVEQYF. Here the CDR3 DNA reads TGTGCCAGCAGCCAAGAGGTTGAGCAGTACTTC.

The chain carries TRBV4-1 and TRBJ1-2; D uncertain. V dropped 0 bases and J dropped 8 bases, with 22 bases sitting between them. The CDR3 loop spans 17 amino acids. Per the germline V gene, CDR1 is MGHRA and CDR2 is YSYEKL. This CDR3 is CASSQDEVIPHGTGYTF. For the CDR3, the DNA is TGCGCCAGCAGCCAAGATGAGGTTATCCCCCATGGTACGGGCTACACCTTC.

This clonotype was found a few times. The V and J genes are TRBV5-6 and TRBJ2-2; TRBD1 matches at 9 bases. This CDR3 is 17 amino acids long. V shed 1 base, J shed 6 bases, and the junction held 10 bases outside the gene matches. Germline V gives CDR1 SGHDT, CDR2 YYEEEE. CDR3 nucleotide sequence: TGTGCCAGCAGCTTGACCCGGGACAGGGAGAGGGCCGGGGAGCTGTTTTTT. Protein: CASSLTRDRERAGELFF.

The CDR3 here is CAISELGASAYEQYF. The CDR3 DNA reads as TGTGCCATCAGTGAGTTGGGGGCCTCCGCCTACGAGCAGTACTTC. The chain carries TRBV10-3 and TRBJ2-7, with D possibly TRBD1 on 6 matching bases. There are 15 residues in the CDR3. The germline gives CDR1 ENHRY, CDR2 SYGVKD. The germline V and J ends were trimmed by 1 base and 2 bases, with 12 bases remaining between them.

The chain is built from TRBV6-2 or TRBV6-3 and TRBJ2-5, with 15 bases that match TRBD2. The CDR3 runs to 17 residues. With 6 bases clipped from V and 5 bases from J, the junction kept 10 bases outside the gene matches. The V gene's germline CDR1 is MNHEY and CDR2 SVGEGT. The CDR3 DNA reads TGTGCCAGCAGAACCGGGACTAGCGGGAGGTGGGGGGAGACCCAGTACTTC. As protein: CASRTGTSGRWGETQYF.

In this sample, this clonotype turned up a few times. DNA for the CDR3: TGTGCCAGCAGCTTTGAGAGGGGCAATGAGCAGTTCTTC. It codes for CASSFERGNEQFF. The gene calls are TRBV5-6 and TRBJ2-1; D possibly uses TRBD1 or TRBD2 (5 bases each). Trimming pared 2 bases from V and 6 bases from J, leaving 9 bases between. This CDR3 is built from 13 residues. The V gene's germline CDR1 is SGHDT and CDR2 YYEEEE.

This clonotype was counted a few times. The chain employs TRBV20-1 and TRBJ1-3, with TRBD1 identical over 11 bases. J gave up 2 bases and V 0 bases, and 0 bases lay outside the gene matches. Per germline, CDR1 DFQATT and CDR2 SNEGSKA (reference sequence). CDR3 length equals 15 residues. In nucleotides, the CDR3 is TGCAGTGCTAGAGAGGGACAGGGGGCTGGAAACACCATATATTTT. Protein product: CSAREGQGAGNTIYF.

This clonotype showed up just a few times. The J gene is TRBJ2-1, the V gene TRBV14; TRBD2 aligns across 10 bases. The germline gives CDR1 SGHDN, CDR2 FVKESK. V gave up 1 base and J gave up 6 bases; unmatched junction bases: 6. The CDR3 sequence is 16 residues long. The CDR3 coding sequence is TGTGCCAGCAGCCAAGCTGCGTTAGCGGGAGGCAATGAGCAGTTCTTC. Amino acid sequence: CASSQAALAGGNEQFF. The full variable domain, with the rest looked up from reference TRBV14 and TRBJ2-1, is EAGVTQFPSHSVIEKGQTVTLRCDPISGHDNLYWYRRVMGKEIKFLLHFVKESKQDESGMPNNRFLAERTGGTYSTLKVQPAELEDSGVYFCASSQAALAGGNEQFFGPGTRLTVL.

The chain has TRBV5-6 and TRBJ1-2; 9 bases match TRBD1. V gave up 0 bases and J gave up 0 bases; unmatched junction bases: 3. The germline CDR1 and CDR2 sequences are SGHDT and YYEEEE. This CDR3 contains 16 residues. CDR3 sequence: CASSLEQGAPNYGYTF. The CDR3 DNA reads TGTGCCAGCAGCTTGGAACAGGGGGCTCCTAACTATGGCTACACCTTC.

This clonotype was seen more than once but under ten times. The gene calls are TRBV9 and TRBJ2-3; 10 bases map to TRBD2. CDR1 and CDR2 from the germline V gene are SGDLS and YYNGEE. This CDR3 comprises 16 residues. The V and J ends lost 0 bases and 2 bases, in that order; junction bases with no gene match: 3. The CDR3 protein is CASSVGLAGNTDTQYF. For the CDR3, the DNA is TGTGCCAGCAGCGTAGGACTAGCGGGCAACACAGATACGCAGTATTTT.

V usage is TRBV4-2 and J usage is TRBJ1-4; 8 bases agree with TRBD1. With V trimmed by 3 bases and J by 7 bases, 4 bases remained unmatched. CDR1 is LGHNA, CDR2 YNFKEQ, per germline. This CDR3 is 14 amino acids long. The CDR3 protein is CASSHGTGGEKLFF. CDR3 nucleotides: TGTGCCAGCAGCCACGGAACAGGGGGTGAAAAACTGTTTTTT.

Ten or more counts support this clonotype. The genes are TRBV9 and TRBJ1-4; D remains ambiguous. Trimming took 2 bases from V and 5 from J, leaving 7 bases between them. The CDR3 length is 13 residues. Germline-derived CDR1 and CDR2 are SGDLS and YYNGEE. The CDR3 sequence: CASSVMENEKLFF. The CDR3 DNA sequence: TGTGCCAGCAGCGTGATGGAGAATGAAAAACTGTTTTTT.

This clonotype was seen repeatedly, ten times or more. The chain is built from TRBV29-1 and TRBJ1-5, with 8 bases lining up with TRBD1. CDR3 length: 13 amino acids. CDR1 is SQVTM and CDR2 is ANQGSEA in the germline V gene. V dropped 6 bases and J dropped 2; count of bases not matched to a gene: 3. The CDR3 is CSVVDRGNQPQHF. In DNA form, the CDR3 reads TGCAGCGTGGTGGACAGGGGCAATCAGCCCCAGCATTTT.

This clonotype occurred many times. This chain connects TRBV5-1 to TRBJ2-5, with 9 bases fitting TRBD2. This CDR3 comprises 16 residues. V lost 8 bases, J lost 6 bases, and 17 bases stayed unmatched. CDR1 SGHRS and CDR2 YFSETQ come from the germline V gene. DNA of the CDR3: TGCGCCAGTAGAAGGCTTAGCGGGAGTCTCGTGAAGACCCAGTACTTC. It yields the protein CASRRLSGSLVKTQYF.